The 15 T cell receptor beta chains listed next were all sequenced from one sample in a study of spatial heterogeneity in lung cancer. One entry per CDR3 protein, called by TCRdb with MiXCR from the 5' RACE reads. The table records over 14,000 distinct CDR3 sequences, 7.5% to 10% of them present only once. Time point of the sample: sample taken at primary tumor resection. Whole RNA came from tumor, nontumor lung or frozen PBMC and was sequenced without being sorted. Material: PBMCs, obtained at surgery. All receptors derive from a female donor with early-stage non-small cell lung cancer.

This clonotype showed up many times. The chain combines TRBV7-2 with TRBJ2-3; TRBD2 aligns across 8 bases. Germline lookup yields CDR1 SGHTA and CDR2 FQGNSA. The CDR3 has 14 residues. J was trimmed by 8 bases and V by 6 bases; bases with no gene match: 10. This chain's CDR3 is CASSSTSGPLTQYF. The DNA for the CDR3 is TGTGCCAGCAGTTCCACTAGCGGTCCCCTTACGCAGTATTTT.

This clonotype was recorded at least ten times. V and J are TRBV5-6 and TRBJ2-1; D possibly corresponds to TRBD1 (6 bases). Per the germline V gene, CDR1 is SGHDT and CDR2 is YYEEEE. The CDR3 is 12 residues long. The V end lost 4 bases, the J end lost 14 bases, and 16 bases lay between the germline ends. CDR3 residues: CASSVGTIQEFF. CDR3 coding DNA: TGTGCCAGCAGCGTGGGGACAATTCAGGAGTTCTTC.

This clonotype was recorded many times. The chain joins TRBV29-1 to TRBJ2-7; 11 bases align to TRBD1. This CDR3 has 12 amino acids. Germline CDR1 is SQVTM and CDR2 is ANQGSEA. In DNA, the CDR3 is TGCAGTGCGGGACAGGGGGAATTGGCGCAGTACTTC. It is translated as CSAGQGELAQYF.

In this sample, this clonotype turned up a few times. Here the CDR3 reads CASRTQGAENTIYF. CDR3 DNA: TGTGCCAGCAGGACTCAGGGGGCTGAAAACACCATATATTTT. The rearrangement links TRBV27 to TRBJ1-3, with 8 bases identical to TRBD1. This CDR3 spans 14 amino acids. The V and J ends lost 6 bases and 6 bases, in that order; junction bases with no gene match: 7. Germline V CDR1 and CDR2: MNHEY, SMNVEV (reference sequence).

The chain couples TRBV28 to TRBJ2-7; the match to TRBD2 covers 12 bases. The CDR3 is 14 residues long. Unmatched junction bases numbered 3, after V lost 6 bases and J lost 3 bases. CDR1 is MDHEN and CDR2 is SYDVKM in the germline V gene. The CDR3 coding sequence is TGTGCCAGCAGATTGACTAGCGGGAGCTACGAGCAGTACTTC. Protein sequence: CASRLTSGSYEQYF.

This clonotype has at least ten counts. The chain links TRBV20-1 to TRBJ2-2, with 8 bases lining up with TRBD2. Germline lookup yields CDR1 DFQATT and CDR2 SNEGSKA (reference sequence). V lost 1 base, J lost 1 base, and 5 bases stayed unmatched. CDR3 length: 16 residues. CDR3 amino acids: CSARGPTSENTGELFF. The DNA of the CDR3 is TGCAGTGCTAGAGGTCCGACTAGCGAGAACACCGGGGAGCTGTTTTTT.

This clonotype was seen at least ten times. The chain has TRBV30 and TRBJ2-5; D gene uncertain. The CDR3 runs to 11 residues. Germline V gene sequence: CDR1 GTSNPN, CDR2 SVGIG (reference sequence). The V gene lost 0 bases and the J gene lost 5 bases, with 4 bases spanning the gap. CDR3 sequence: CAWSVGETQYF. CDR3 DNA: TGTGCCTGGAGTGTAGGGGAGACCCAGTACTTC.

A word on this clonotype: This sequence may be a read error, since a much larger clone differs from it by one base. The V call is TRBV3-1, the J call TRBJ2-5, with 7 nucleotides matching TRBD2. Germline CDR1 is LGHDT and CDR2 is YNNKEL (reference sequence). The length of the CDR3 is 14 residues. CDR3 nucleotide sequence: TGTGTCAGCAGCCAAGGGAGGGTTCAAGAGACCCAGTACTTC. Translation gives CVSSQGRVQETQYF.

CDR3 residues: CASSRGTVQPTSGNTIYF. The CDR3 region has the DNA TGTGCCAGCAGCCGGGGGACCGTTCAACCAACCTCTGGAAACACCATATATTTT. The chain employs TRBV7-8 and TRBJ1-3; possible D gene TRBD1, 5 bases. CDR1 SGHVS and CDR2 FQNEAQ come from the germline V gene. Between the trimmed V and J ends, which lost 5 bases and 0 bases, there was a span of 20 bases. The CDR3 runs 18 residues.

The chain employs TRBV20-1 and TRBJ1-5; D not resolved. V was cut by 7 bases and J by 2 bases, with 9 bases left in between. The CDR3 length is 12 residues. Germline CDR1 and CDR2: DFQATT and SNEGSKA (reference sequence). CDR3 in amino acids: CSVSIRNQPQHF. DNA of the CDR3: TGCAGTGTTAGTATTCGCAATCAGCCCCAGCATTTT.

V and J are TRBV7-2 and TRBJ2-7; 12 bases fit TRBD2. V shed 4 bases and J 3 bases; nucleotides not matched to a gene: 7. The CDR3 totals 16 residues. The germline gives CDR1 SGHTA, CDR2 FQGNSA. CDR3 amino acids: CASSSGTSGYSYEQYF. CDR3 nucleotide sequence: TGTGCCAGCAGCTCGGGGACTAGCGGGTATAGCTACGAGCAGTACTTC. Complete variable domain (other parts from reference TRBV7-2 and TRBJ2-7): GAGVSQSPSNKVTEKGKDVELRCDPISGHTALYWYRQSLGQGLEFLIYFQGNSAPDKSGLPSDRFSAERTGGSVSTLTIQRTQQEDSAVYLCASSSGTSGYSYEQYFGPGTRLTVT.

By share of the sample, this clonotype is medium-sized. The V gene is TRBV6-6, the J gene TRBJ2-7; TRBD1 matches 9 bases. This CDR3 is 15 amino acids long. Germline CDR1 MNHNY, CDR2 SVGAGI (reference sequence). V shed 7 bases, J shed 2 bases, and the junction held 9 bases outside the gene matches. In DNA form, the CDR3 reads TGTGCCAGCACCTCCCCCCGGACAGGGGCCTACGAGCAGTACTTC. This gives the protein CASTSPRTGAYEQYF.

The chain couples TRBV1 to TRBJ2-5. TRBV1 is a recognized pseudogene. This CDR3 comprises 16 residues. CDR3 amino acids: CTSSQDPAVYQETQYF. Here the CDR3 DNA reads TGCACCAGCAGCCAAGATCCGGCGGTGTACCAAGAGACCCAGTACTTC.

The sample holds many counts of this clonotype. V usage is TRBV18 and J usage is TRBJ1-2; D gene unclear. CDR1 and CDR2 from the germline V gene are KGHSH and LQKENI. The CDR3 is 16 amino acids. Trimming cost V 3 bases and J 2 bases, with 16 bases left between them. As DNA, the CDR3 is TGTGCCAGCTCACCGGATACTAGGGTTTTCAACTATGGCTACACCTTC. Residues: CASSPDTRVFNYGYTF.

This clonotype was counted at least ten times. The V and J genes are TRBV3-1 and TRBJ2-7; either TRBD1 or TRBD2 may supply D (5 bases each). Germline loops: CDR1 LGHDT, CDR2 YNNKEL (reference sequence). CDR3 size: 16 residues. The ends were cut back, 1 base at V and 4 bases at J, with 17 bases in the middle. The CDR3 reads CASSQALGAGKYEQYF. The CDR3 DNA reads as TGTGCCAGCAGCCAAGCCCTCGGGGCTGGAAAATACGAGCAGTACTTC.